This is a list of T cell receptor beta chains from one sample in a study of blood T cell repertoires in COVID-19. Some clones are missing from TCRdb's copy, which holds only in-frame ones; the method was immunoSEQ multiplex PCR. The sample has 150,000 to 200,000 clones; roughly 80% are singletons. The sample comprised peripheral blood. The receptor set was obtained from a woman in her 70s with COVID-19, enrolled during active disease. The CDR3 runs from the conserved cysteine through the conserved F or W. D genes are given only for firm matches. Clone size appears in some rows only: once, few, many, or a class for an expanded clone.

NA TRBD1 TRBJ1-2 TRBV18 CASHPRTGQAYGYTF TGTGCCAGCCACCCGCGTACAGGACAGGCCTATGGCTACACCTTC
NA NA TRBJ1-2 TRBV5-8 CASSLGTGVIKSAGYTF TGTGCCAGCAGCTTGGGAACCGGGGTTATTAAAAGTGCTGGCTACACCTTC
NA TRBD2 TRBJ2-4 TRBV19 CASSMGGLAVAKNIQYF TGTGCCAGTAGTATGGGGGGACTAGCGGTAGCCAAAAACATTCAGTACTTC
NA TRBD1 TRBJ1-1 TRBV2 CASSDGNRGNTEAFF TGTGCCAGCAGTGATGGAAACAGGGGGAACACTGAAGCTTTCTTT
NA NA TRBJ1-1 TRBV5-1 CASSRGLQNTEAFF TGCGCCAGCAGCCGTGGACTTCAGAACACTGAAGCTTTCTTT
NA NA TRBJ2-7 TRBV19 CASSRTTYYEQYF TGTGCCAGTAGTCGGACTACCTACTACGAGCAGTACTTC
few NA TRBJ1-2 TRBV27 CASSFGGPNYGYTF TGTGCCAGCAGTTTTGGTGGGCCCAACTATGGCTACACCTTC
NA NA TRBJ2-1 TRBV24-1 CATSDLWRGEQFF TGTGCCACCAGTGATTTGTGGCGGGGTGAGCAGTTCTTC
NA NA TRBJ2-1 TRBV24-1 CATSTSTEAFNEQFF TGTGCCACCAGTACCTCGACAGAAGCTTTCAATGAGCAGTTCTTC
NA NA TRBJ1-1 TRBV6-5 CASRNGGTEAFF TGTGCCAGCAGGAACGGGGGTACTGAAGCTTTCTTT
NA TRBD2 TRBJ2-7 TRBV28 CASSALFTSGKYEQYF TGTGCCAGCAGTGCCCTATTTACTAGCGGAAAATACGAGCAGTACTTC
NA NA TRBJ1-1 TRBV5-1 CASSFGPSGTEAFF TGCGCCAGCAGCTTCGGTCCCTCGGGAACTGAAGCTTTCTTT
NA NA TRBJ1-5 TRBV7-9 CASSLDPPGQPQHF TGTGCCAGCAGCTTAGATCCCCCCGGTCAGCCCCAGCATTTT
NA TRBD1 TRBJ2-7 TRBV18 CASSRAGGTYEQYF TGTGCCAGCTCACGTGCAGGGGGCACCTACGAGCAGTACTTC
NA TRBD2 TRBJ2-7 TRBV28 CASSSLAGGFYEQYF TGTGCCAGCAGTTCTTTAGCGGGAGGGTTCTACGAGCAGTACTTC
NA TRBD1 TRBJ1-4 TRBV19 CASRGTDNEKLFF TGTGCCAGTAGGGGGACAGATAATGAAAAACTGTTTTTT
NA TRBD1 TRBJ2-5 TRBV28 CASSISRDRGVGETQYF TGTGCCAGCAGTATCAGCCGGGACAGAGGTGTGGGGGAGACCCAGTACTTC
NA TRBD2 TRBJ2-5 TRBV7-2 CASSPGLAGGETQYF TGTGCCAGCAGCCCAGGACTAGCGGGAGGAGAGACCCAGTACTTC
NA NA TRBJ2-3 TRBV11-1 CASSLMAASTDTQYF TGTGCCAGCAGCTTAATGGCGGCAAGCACAGATACGCAGTATTTT
NA NA TRBJ2-1 TRBV5-6 CASSATLSYNEQFF TGTGCCAGCAGCGCGACTCTCTCCTACAATGAGCAGTTCTTC
once NA TRBJ1-6 TRBV7-2 CASSSYRVNSPLHF TGTGCCAGCAGCTCCTACAGGGTTAATTCACCCCTCCACTTT